Sequencing of this T cell receptor (beta chain) was carried out in a study of cytomegalovirus exposure and HLA in healthy donors. Points from the study as a whole: Subsequent analysis revealed that first-cohort TCR clusters tended to co-occur in the approximately 120 validation repertoires.

Turning to this clone: Its target is unknown.

Repertoires were generated with immunoSEQ multiplex PCR, while TCRdb's copy carries only in-frame clones and drops some. The sample contains fewer than 120,000 clones, more than 70% of which appear only once. Separation from the approximately 670-subject first cohort characterized the 120-subject validation cohort, to which the donors belonged. Germline CDR1 SGHDT, CDR2 YYEEEE. The CDR3 has 15 amino acids. The V end lost 0 bases, the J end lost 5 bases, and 11 bases lay between the germline ends. Specimen: PBMCs. The chain couples TRBV5-6 to TRBJ1-4; possible D gene TRBD1, 5 bases. The sequence derives from a woman between 18 and 29 years old in good health and CMV-seronegative. This CDR3 reads CASSLVRGQNEKLFF. The CDR3 DNA is TGTGCCAGCAGCTTGGTGCGGGGCCAAAATGAAAAACTGTTTTTT.